The 23 T cell receptor beta chains below were found in one sample sequenced in a study of identical twins. TCRdb passed the 5' RACE reads through MiXCR, listing each CDR3 protein once. The sample holds 1.5 million to 2 million distinct CDR3 sequences, about 32% seen once. The sequenced sample was cord blood. Source of these receptors: a newborn girl in good health.

V is TRBV5-6 and J is TRBJ2-1; 7 nucleotides agree with TRBD1. Near its end, the DNA agrees better with TRBJ2-7, so the J call may be wrong. Germline assignment: CDR1 SGHDT and CDR2 YYEEEE. The CDR3 covers 17 residues. CDR3 DNA sequence: TGTGCCAGCAGCTTTTTATATACAGGGGAAAGAGCCTACGAGCAGTACTTC. It codes for CASSFLYTGERAYEQYF.

This clonotype was counted between two and nine times. This chain uses TRBV3-1 with TRBJ2-5; unclear D gene. The CDR3 consists of 14 residues. V lost 3 bases and J 5 bases, leaving 13 bases between the germline ends. CDR1 LGHDT and CDR2 YNNKEL come from the germline V gene (reference sequence). The CDR3 sequence is CASSHRVGSETQYF. The CDR3 nucleotides read TGTGCCAGCAGCCACAGAGTGGGCTCGGAGACCCAGTACTTC.

This chain connects TRBV28 to TRBJ2-7, with no clear D. The DNA end favors TRBJ2-5, so the J call may be wrong. Germline loops: CDR1 MDHEN, CDR2 SYDVKM. The CDR3 spans 16 residues. This CDR3 is CASSLLTRRRQETQYF. For the CDR3, the DNA is TGTGCCAGCAGTTTATTAACCCGCCGTCGTCAAGAGACCCAGTACTTC.

The J gene is TRBJ1-1, the V gene TRBV5-1; D is perhaps TRBD1 (5 bases). The V end lost 0 bases, the J end lost 4 bases, and 13 bases lay between the germline ends. The germline CDR1 and CDR2 sequences are SGHRS and YFSETQ. The CDR3 has 15 amino acids. CDR3 amino acids: CASSLEGRVSTEAFF. Here the CDR3 DNA reads TGCGCCAGCAGCTTGGAGGGGCGAGTTAGCACTGAAGCTTTCTTT. Supplemented by reference TRBV5-1 and TRBJ1-1, the full variable domain reads KAGVTQTPRYLIKTRGQQVTLSCSPISGHRSVSWYQQTPGQGLQFLFEYFSETQRNKGNFPGRFSGRQFSNSRSEMNVSTLELGDSALYLCASSLEGRVSTEAFFGQGTRLTVV.

This clonotype was counted only a few times. The J gene is TRBJ1-2, the V gene TRBV12-3 or TRBV12-4; D remains ambiguous. CDR3 length: 15 residues. Trimming shortened V by 3 bases and J by 4 bases, and 15 bases separated the two germline ends. The DNA for the CDR3 is TGTGCCAGCAGTTTGTCCCGTCTCATAGTCTATGGCTACACCTTC. Amino acids: CASSLSRLIVYGYTF.

The J gene is TRBJ2-1, the V gene TRBV5-6, with D possibly TRBD1 on 6 matching bases. With 1 base removed from V and 1 base from J, the gap between germline ends came to 21 bases. Germline values: CDR1 SGHDT, CDR2 YYEEEE. This CDR3 is 19 amino acids long. CDR3 region: CASSLLGGDSGGSYNEQFF. CDR3 bases: TGTGCCAGCAGCTTGTTAGGGGGTGACTCTGGAGGTTCCTACAATGAGCAGTTCTTC.

The gene calls are TRBV28 and TRBJ2-4, with D possibly matching TRBD2 (6 bases). The CDR3 has 11 residues. The V and J ends lost 3 bases and 13 bases respectively, with 10 bases between them. The V gene's germline CDR1 is MDHEN and CDR2 SYDVKM. The CDR3 sequence: CASSLWREQYF. CDR3 coding DNA: TGTGCCAGCAGTTTGTGGAGGGAGCAGTACTTC.

Regarding this clonotype: With a much larger clone just one base away, this may be a read error. This chain joins TRBV9 and TRBJ2-7, with 7 bases lining up with TRBD1. Germline V lookup: CDR1 SGDLS, CDR2 YYNGEE. Trimming removed 3 bases from V and 3 bases from J; junction bases left unmatched: 6. The CDR3 has 14 amino acids. The CDR3: CASSAPGQNYEQYF. In DNA, the CDR3 is TGTGCCAGCAGCGCCCCGGGACAGAACTACGAGCAGTACTTC.

The CDR3 DNA reads TGTGCCAGCAGACAGGGACCGATGAACACCGGGGAGCTGTTTTTT. The encoded protein is CASRQGPMNTGELFF. This chain joins TRBV11-2 and TRBJ2-2; maybe TRBD1 (6 bases). This CDR3 has 15 amino acids. CDR1 and CDR2 from the germline V gene are SGHAT and FQNNGV. Trimming stripped 6 bases from V and 1 base from J, with 12 bases between.

The V and J genes are TRBV27 and TRBJ1-2, with TRBD1 matching over 10 bases. Germline lookup yields CDR1 MNHEY and CDR2 SMNVEV (reference sequence). The CDR3 is 16 amino acids. Trimming cost V 0 bases and J 7 bases; bases outside gene matches: 8. The CDR3 nucleotides are TGTGCCAGCAGTTTATCTTCACCGGGACAGGGGCTTGGCTACACCTTC. Residues: CASSLSSPGQGLGYTF.

This clonotype was counted a few times. The chain has TRBV6-1 and TRBJ1-1; 11 positions agree with TRBD1. This CDR3 comprises 15 residues. The V and J ends lost 6 bases and 4 bases, in that order; junction bases with no gene match: 7. CDR1 and CDR2 from the germline V gene are MNHNS and SASEGT. CDR3 sequence (DNA): TGTGCCAGCAGGAGTAGGACAGGGGGCGGCACTGAAGCTTTCTTT. This encodes CASRSRTGGGTEAFF.

This clonotype was detected a few times. The rearrangement joins TRBV7-9 to TRBJ1-4; no reliable D call. The CDR3 covers 12 residues. With 10 bases removed from V and 3 bases from J, the gap between germline ends came to 9 bases. CDR1 and CDR2 from the germline V gene are SEHNR and FQNEAQ (reference sequence). The CDR3 region has the DNA TGTGCCACGACCCCTTCTAATGAAAAACTGTTTTTT. As protein: CATTPSNEKLFF.

The V and J genes are TRBV4-1 and TRBJ2-7, with TRBD2 identical over 10 bases. The CDR3 extends over 15 amino acids. The V gene end was trimmed by 3 bases and the J gene end by 2 bases; junction bases not matched to a gene: 4. Germline CDR1 reads MGHRA; CDR2 reads YSYEKL. The CDR3, as DNA: TGCGCCAGCAGCCAGGCAGCGGGAGGGGCCTACGAGCAGTACTTC. Encoded protein: CASSQAAGGAYEQYF.

This clonotype was picked up many times. V is TRBV5-6 and J is TRBJ2-3; unclear D gene. Germline lookup yields CDR1 SGHDT and CDR2 YYEEEE. This CDR3 has 11 amino acids. Trimming cost V 3 bases and J 5 bases, with 4 bases left between them. The DNA for the CDR3 is TGTGCCAGCAGCTCAATAGATACGCAGTATTTT. It specifies CASSSIDTQYF.

This clonotype has only a few counts. This rearrangement joins TRBV10-3 to TRBJ1-4, with 7 nucleotides matching TRBD1. The CDR3 runs 14 residues. Germline assignment: CDR1 ENHRY and CDR2 SYGVKD. After removal of 3 bases from V and 8 bases from J, the junction contained 6 bases not matched to a gene. CDR3 sequence reads: CAISETAGGEKLFF. CDR3 DNA sequence: TGTGCCATCAGTGAAACGGCAGGGGGAGAAAAACTGTTTTTT.

The gene calls are TRBV7-2 and TRBJ2-3, with D possibly TRBD2 on 6 matching bases. V lost 6 bases to trimming and J lost 2 bases, with 18 bases between them. This CDR3 is built from 16 residues. Germline-derived CDR1 and CDR2 are SGHTA and FQGNSA. The CDR3 region has the DNA TGTGCCAGCAGGGGATGGAGGGAGAGGAACACAGATACGCAGTATTTT. Amino acid sequence: CASRGWRERNTDTQYF.

V is TRBV20-1 and J is TRBJ2-3; D is ambiguous. The CDR3 is 11 residues long. Trimming removed 3 bases at V and 4 bases at J, with 5 bases between. Germline CDR1 reads DFQATT; CDR2 reads SNEGSKA (reference sequence). CDR3 sequence reads: CSASVSDTQYF. The CDR3 region has the DNA TGCAGTGCTAGTGTGTCAGATACGCAGTATTTT.

In regard to this clonotype: A much larger clone lies a single base off, so this may be a read error. The CDR3 nucleotides are TGCAGCGTTGCTGTCAGGGACAGGGTGGACTACTACGAGCAGTACTTC. Encoded protein: CSVAVRDRVDYYEQYF. The gene calls are TRBV29-1 and TRBJ2-4; 9 bases match TRBD1. The tail of the sequence fits TRBJ2-7 better, so the J call may be wrong. This CDR3 spans 16 amino acids. CDR1 SQVTM and CDR2 ANQGSEA come from the germline V gene.

The J gene is TRBJ1-1, the V gene TRBV7-2, with unresolved D. The CDR3 has 16 amino acids. CDR1 and CDR2 (germline): SGHTA, FQGNSA. Trimming took off 5 bases at V and 4 bases at J, with 20 bases between the two ends. The CDR3 DNA reads as TGTGCCAGCAGCCTATACCCGGGGATTCCAAGCACTGAAGCTTTCTTT. As protein: CASSLYPGIPSTEAFF.

V and J are TRBV20-1 and TRBJ2-5; 11 positions agree with TRBD2. The V segment lost 5 bases and the J segment 11 bases; nucleotides outside the gene matches: 10. CDR3 size: 13 residues. In germline, CDR1 is DFQATT, CDR2 SNEGSKA (reference sequence). The CDR3 DNA reads TGCAGTGCTTTAGCGGGAGGGCCGGGCAAGCAGTACTTC. It encodes CSALAGGPGKQYF.

This clonotype has a handful of counts. The V gene is TRBV3-1, the J gene TRBJ2-7; D call uncertain. CDR3 size: 15 residues. V lost 0 bases, J lost 2 bases, and 11 bases lay in between. Germline CDR1 reads LGHDT; CDR2 reads YNNKEL (reference sequence). The CDR3 loop is CASSQDGLVPYEQYF. The CDR3 region has the DNA TGTGCCAGCAGCCAAGACGGTCTGGTACCCTACGAGCAGTACTTC.

The rearrangement links TRBV2 to TRBJ2-1; TRBD2 aligns across 8 bases. CDR3 size: 15 residues. CDR1 is SNHLY, CDR2 FYNNEI, per germline. The J segment lost 7 bases and the V segment lost 5 bases, leaving 10 bases of the junction unmatched. The CDR3 region has the DNA TGTGCCAGCAGTCCGGAGAGCGGGAGTCGGAATGAGCAGTTCTTC. Encoded protein: CASSPESGSRNEQFF. Supplemented by reference TRBV2 and TRBJ2-1, the full variable domain reads EPEVTQTPSHQVTQMGQEVILRCVPISNHLYFYWYRQILGQKVEFLVSFYNNEISEKSEIFDDQFSVERPDGSNFTLKIRSTKLEDSAMYFCASSPESGSRNEQFFGPGTRLTVL.

This chain joins TRBV28 and TRBJ2-6, with 10 nucleotides matching TRBD2. The trim removed 2 bases at V and 2 bases at J, leaving 0 bases unmatched. Germline CDR1 is MDHEN and CDR2 is SYDVKM. This CDR3 comprises 16 residues. DNA of the CDR3: TGTGCCAGCAGTTTAGGGACTAGCGCTGGGGCCAACGTCCTGACTTTC. Its translation is CASSLGTSAGANVLTF. The complete variable domain, with remaining parts taken from reference TRBV28 and TRBJ2-6, reads DVKVTQSSRYLVKRTGEKVFLECVQDMDHENMFWYRQDPGLGLRLIYFSYDVKMKEKGDIPEGYSVSREKKERFSLILESASTNQTSMYLCASSLGTSAGANVLTFGAGSRLTVL.